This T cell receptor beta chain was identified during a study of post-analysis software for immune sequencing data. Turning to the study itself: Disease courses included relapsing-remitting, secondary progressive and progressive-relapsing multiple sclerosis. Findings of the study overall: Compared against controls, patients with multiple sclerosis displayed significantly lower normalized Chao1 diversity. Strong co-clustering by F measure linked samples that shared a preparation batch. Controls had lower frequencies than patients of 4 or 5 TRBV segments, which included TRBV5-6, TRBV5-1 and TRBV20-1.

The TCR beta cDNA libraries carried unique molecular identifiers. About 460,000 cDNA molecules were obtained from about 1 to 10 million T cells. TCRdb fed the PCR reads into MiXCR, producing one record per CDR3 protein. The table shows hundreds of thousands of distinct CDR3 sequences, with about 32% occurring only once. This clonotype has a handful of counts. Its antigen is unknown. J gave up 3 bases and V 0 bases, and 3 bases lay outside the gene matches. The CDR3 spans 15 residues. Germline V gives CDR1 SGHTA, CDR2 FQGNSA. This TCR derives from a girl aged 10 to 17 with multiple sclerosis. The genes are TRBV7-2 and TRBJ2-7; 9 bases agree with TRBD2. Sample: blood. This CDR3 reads CASSLASGGNYEQYF. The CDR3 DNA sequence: TGTGCCAGCAGCTTAGCTAGCGGGGGTAACTACGAGCAGTACTTC.